These 17 T cell receptor beta chains share one sample of origin, sequenced in a study of shared clonotypes between healthy human individuals. Sequencing was performed with immunoSEQ multiplex PCR; in TCRdb, only in-frame clones are kept and a portion is missing. The data show about 590,000 clones, just under 97% seen once. The naive CD8 subset, CD45RO-negative cells positively selected for CCR7, excluded terminally differentiated effector memory CD45RA+ cells. Sequencing was performed on naive CD8+ T cells sorted from blood. These receptors came from a woman in her 30s in good health.

The V call is TRBV27, the J call TRBJ2-7, with TRBD2 as a possible D gene (6 bases). CDR3 length: 14 residues. Germline V gives CDR1 MNHEY, CDR2 SMNVEV (reference sequence). The V end was cut by 6 bases, the J end by 7 bases, with 19 bases between. The CDR3 is CASRTGTGVMEQYF. Written as DNA, the CDR3 is TGTGCCAGCAGAACCGGGACGGGGGTTATGGAGCAGTACTTC.

The chain has TRBV13 and TRBJ2-7; D is uncertain. Germline CDR1 PRHDT, CDR2 FYEKMQ (reference sequence). CDR3 length: 15 amino acids. Trimming pared 0 bases from V and 3 bases from J, leaving 12 bases between. This CDR3 reads CASSLGGSRVYEQYF. CDR3 DNA sequence: TGTGCCAGCAGCTTAGGCGGCTCCCGGGTCTACGAGCAGTACTTC.

This chain connects TRBV11-3 to TRBJ1-2, with 7 bases matching TRBD1. The V segment lost 3 bases and the J segment 4 bases; nucleotides outside the gene matches: 5. The CDR3 has 14 amino acids. Per germline, CDR1 SGHNT and CDR2 YENEEA. The CDR3 DNA follows: TGTGCCAGCAGCTTGATAGGGGGCAGCTATGGCTACACCTTC. This gives the protein CASSLIGGSYGYTF. Complete variable domain (other parts from reference TRBV11-3 and TRBJ1-2): EAGVVQSPRYKIIEKKQPVAFWCNPISGHNTLYWYLQNLGQGPELLIRYENEEAVDDSQLPKDRFSAERLKGVDSTLKIQPAELGDSAVYLCASSLIGGSYGYTFGSGTRLTVV.

The V and J genes are TRBV5-6 and TRBJ2-7, with 9 bases fitting TRBD2. Germline loops: CDR1 SGHDT, CDR2 YYEEEE. With V trimmed by 0 bases and J by 4 bases, 8 bases remained unmatched. The CDR3 loop spans 16 amino acids. CDR3 residues: CASSLELAGVRYEQYF. The DNA of the CDR3 is TGTGCCAGCAGCTTGGAATTAGCGGGAGTCAGGTACGAGCAGTACTTC.

This sequence joins TRBV29-1 and TRBJ1-2, with D perhaps TRBD1 (6 bases). CDR1 is SQVTM and CDR2 is ANQGSEA in the germline V gene. The CDR3 has 13 residues. Trimming took off 3 bases at V and 8 bases at J, with 16 bases between the two ends. The CDR3 loop reads CSVDTGRIGGYTF. Here the CDR3 DNA reads TGCAGCGTTGATACAGGGAGAATAGGGGGCTACACCTTC.

The chain combines TRBV10-3 with TRBJ1-2, with D unresolved. Trimming cost V 0 bases and J 6 bases, with 11 bases left between them. The CDR3 totals 14 residues. Germline-derived CDR1 and CDR2 are ENHRY and SYGVKD. The CDR3 sequence is CAISESKVADGYTF. In DNA, the CDR3 is TGTGCCATCAGTGAGTCAAAGGTTGCGGATGGCTACACCTTC.

The V call is TRBV16, the J call TRBJ1-3; 12 bases align to TRBD1. After removal of 2 bases from V and 5 bases from J, the junction contained 7 bases not matched to a gene. CDR3 length: 17 amino acids. Germline CDR1 is KGHSY and CDR2 is FQNENV. The CDR3 here is CASSQPSGTGGRNTIYF. In nucleotides, the CDR3 is TGTGCCAGCAGCCAACCGAGCGGGACAGGGGGCAGAAACACCATATATTTT.

This clone was seen a handful of times. This chain uses TRBV19 with TRBJ1-1, with D hard to call. V was pared by 7 bases and J by 2 bases, with 14 bases between. Germline CDR1 is LNHDA and CDR2 is SQIVND (reference sequence). CDR3 length: 14 amino acids. CDR3 nucleotides: TGTGCCAGTACCGCCGACACACCTAACACTGAAGCTTTCTTT. The encoded protein is CASTADTPNTEAFF.

The rearrangement joins TRBV7-2 to TRBJ2-2; D unclear. CDR3 length: 15 residues. The V end lost 5 bases, the J end lost 6 bases, and 16 bases lay between the germline ends. CDR1 SGHTA and CDR2 FQGNSA come from the germline V gene. The chain's CDR3 is CASSNDSPLPGELFF. In nucleotides, the CDR3 is TGTGCCAGCAGCAACGACTCACCCCTACCCGGGGAGCTGTTTTTT.

This clone was detected only once. The rearrangement links TRBV13 to TRBJ1-2; 7 bases fit TRBD1. V was pared by 1 base and J by 0 bases, with 2 bases of the junction left unmatched. The CDR3 has 15 amino acids. Germline CDR1 is PRHDT and CDR2 is FYEKMQ (reference sequence). CDR3: CASSLEGTANYGYTF. The DNA for the CDR3 is TGTGCCAGCAGCTTAGAGGGGACAGCTAACTATGGCTACACCTTC. Full variable domain (outside the CDR3, taken from reference TRBV13 and TRBJ1-2): AAGVIQSPRHLIKEKRETATLKCYPIPRHDTVYWYQQGPGQDPQFLISFYEKMQSDKGSIPDRFSAQQFSDYHSELNMSSLELGDSALYFCASSLEGTANYGYTFGSGTRLTVV.

This clone is a singleton in its sample. This rearrangement joins TRBV27 to TRBJ2-3; tentative D call: TRBD1 (6 bases). The CDR3 runs to 16 residues. Trimming took off 5 bases at V and 0 bases at J, with 15 bases between the two ends. Germline V gene lookup returns CDR1 MNHEY and CDR2 SMNVEV (reference sequence). Here the CDR3 reads CASSTFQGYSTDTQYF. DNA of the CDR3: TGTGCCAGCAGTACCTTTCAGGGGTATAGCACAGATACGCAGTATTTT.

The rearrangement links TRBV6-5 to TRBJ1-4; D is unclear. The CDR3 extends over 13 amino acids. Germline V gives CDR1 MNHEY, CDR2 SVGAGI. With 5 bases removed from V and 12 bases from J, the gap between germline ends came to 16 bases. The CDR3 is CASSIQMIGELFF. The DNA of the CDR3 is TGTGCCAGCAGTATCCAGATGATCGGGGAACTGTTTTTT.

The genes are TRBV5-5 and TRBJ1-5; perhaps TRBD1 as D (5 bases). Trimming pared 2 bases from V and 0 bases from J, leaving 9 bases between. Germline CDR1 is SGHKS and CDR2 is YYEKEE (reference sequence). The CDR3 sequence is 15 residues long. CDR3 region: CASSFGDFSNQPQHF. The CDR3 region has the DNA TGTGCCAGCAGCTTCGGGGACTTTAGCAATCAGCCCCAGCATTTT. Full variable domain (outside the CDR3, taken from reference TRBV5-5 and TRBJ1-5): DAGVTQSPTHLIKTRGQQVTLRCSPISGHKSVSWYQQVLGQGPQFIFQYYEKEERGRGNFPDRFSARQFPNYSSELNVNALLLGDSALYLCASSFGDFSNQPQHFGDGTRLSIL.

The chain is built from TRBV27 and TRBJ2-5; D is unclear. CDR3 length: 11 amino acids. Deletions cut 6 bases from V and 2 bases from J, with 4 bases between. The V gene's germline CDR1 is MNHEY and CDR2 SMNVEV (reference sequence). CDR3 nucleotides: TGTGCCAGCAGGGGACAAGAGACCCAGTACTTC. It encodes CASRGQETQYF.

V gene TRBV2 combines with J gene TRBJ2-7, with D perhaps TRBD1 or TRBD2 (5 bases each). This CDR3 has 15 amino acids. V was cut by 6 bases and J by 0 bases, with 15 bases left in between. Looked up from germline, CDR1 is SNHLY and CDR2 is FYNNEI. The CDR3 is CASRAGTASSYEQYF. CDR3 bases: TGTGCCAGCAGGGCCGGGACGGCGAGCTCCTACGAGCAGTACTTC.

The gene calls are TRBV7-9 and TRBJ2-3, with 13 bases that match TRBD2. Germline V gives CDR1 SEHNR, CDR2 FQNEAQ (reference sequence). With 2 bases clipped from V and 4 bases from J, the junction kept 6 bases outside the gene matches. This CDR3 region has 17 residues. The CDR3 DNA follows: TGTGCCAGCAGCTTAACTACTAGCGGGAGGGTTCCAGATACGCAGTATTTT. It codes for CASSLTTSGRVPDTQYF.

V usage is TRBV30 and J usage is TRBJ2-3, with no clear D. Between the trimmed V and J ends, which lost 2 bases and 3 bases, there was a span of 6 bases. The CDR3 is 12 residues long. Germline V gene lookup returns CDR1 GTSNPN and CDR2 SVGIG (reference sequence). For the CDR3, the DNA is TGTGCCTGGAGTACCCAGACAGATACGCAGTATTTT. Translation: CAWSTQTDTQYF.